The 21 T cell receptor beta chains reported below all come from one sample, sequenced in a study of OX40 agonist ivuxolimab in advanced cancers. The assay was immunoSEQ multiplex PCR, and TCRdb's table has in-frame clones only and misses some. The data contain some 72,000 clones, about 84% of them seen just once; the ten biggest clones take up 0.45% to 0.6%. This specimen was CD4+ or CD8+ T cells sorted from blood, taken in a trial of the OX40 agonist ivuxolimab. The receptors come from an adult with an advanced solid tumor such as melanoma, head and neck, liver or kidney cancer.

The chain uses TRBV5-5 and TRBJ2-3, with a weak D call TRBD2 (6 bases). Per germline, CDR1 SGHKS and CDR2 YYEKEE (reference sequence). V lost 6 bases to trimming and J lost 1 base, with 18 bases between them. The CDR3 runs to 16 residues. The CDR3: CASTKGFSGGTDTQYF. DNA for the CDR3: TGTGCCAGCACAAAAGGGTTTAGCGGAGGCACAGATACGCAGTATTTT.

This chain joins TRBV7-9 and TRBJ2-3; weak D call: TRBD2 (6 bases). Germline assignment: CDR1 SEHNR and CDR2 FQNEAQ (reference sequence). This CDR3 comprises 15 residues. The V gene lost 5 bases and the J gene lost 5 bases, with 17 bases spanning the gap. CDR3 DNA sequence: TGTGCCAGCAGCCCCATGAGAGCGGGTGGAGATACGCAGTATTTT. It yields the protein CASSPMRAGGDTQYF.

In its sample, this clone was seen once. The chain uses TRBV6-5 and TRBJ1-6, with unresolved D. Germline V CDR1 and CDR2: MNHEY, SVGAGI. The CDR3 runs 13 residues. Trimming cost V 6 bases and J 7 bases, with 10 bases left between them. CDR3 loop: CASSDKANSPLHF. CDR3 DNA: TGTGCCAGCAGCGACAAGGCCAATTCACCCCTCCACTTT.

The chain is built from TRBV6-6 and TRBJ1-4, with a possible D match to TRBD1 (5 bases). CDR3 size: 15 residues. CDR1 is MNHNY and CDR2 is SVGAGI in the germline V gene (reference sequence). With 4 bases removed from V and 2 bases from J, the gap between germline ends came to 11 bases. CDR3 residues: CASSSGGATNEKLFF. The CDR3 DNA sequence: TGTGCCAGCAGTTCCGGGGGAGCCACTAATGAAAAACTGTTTTTT.

The V gene is TRBV15, the J gene TRBJ2-1; 10 nucleotides line up with TRBD2. The CDR3 covers 16 residues. The germline CDR1 and CDR2 sequences are LNHNV and YYDKDF (reference sequence). The junction had 11 bases not matched to a gene; V was cut back by 0 bases and J by 12 bases. CDR3 nucleotides: TGTGCCACCAGCAGAGATTGGACTAGCGGCCTGGGGTGGCAGTTCTTC. Protein: CATSRDWTSGLGWQFF.

The chain has TRBV6-5 and TRBJ1-5; D unclear. Deletions cut 6 bases from V and 4 bases from J, with 13 bases between. This CDR3 is built from 14 residues. Germline CDR1 reads MNHEY; CDR2 reads SVGAGI. The CDR3 spells CASSRGRGNQPQHF. CDR3 nucleotide sequence: TGTGCCAGCAGCCGTGGACGAGGAAATCAGCCCCAGCATTTT.

The table lists this clone with a few counts. The V and J genes are TRBV5-1 and TRBJ1-1; D unresolved. Trimming stripped 4 bases from V and 8 bases from J, with 9 bases between. The CDR3 is 11 residues long. Looked up from germline, CDR1 is SGHRS and CDR2 is YFSETQ. The CDR3 is CASSHSDEAFF. CDR3 in DNA: TGCGCCAGCAGCCATAGTGACGAAGCTTTCTTT.

CDR3 sequence reads: CASSQAPAGAYEQYF. The CDR3 DNA reads TGTGCCAGCAGCCAAGCGCCAGCGGGAGCGTACGAGCAGTACTTC. This sequence joins TRBV4-2 and TRBJ2-7; 8 bases are a match to TRBD2. Germline V gene sequence: CDR1 LGHNA, CDR2 YNFKEQ. Unmatched junction bases numbered 6, after V lost 1 base and J lost 4 bases. The CDR3 length is 15 residues.

The rearrangement links TRBV5-1 to TRBJ1-5; possibly TRBD1 for D (5 bases). V gave up 0 bases and J gave up 3 bases, with 13 bases separating them. CDR1 is SGHRS and CDR2 is YFSETQ in the germline V gene. This CDR3 is 16 amino acids long. CDR3 coding DNA: TGCGCCAGCAGCTTGGGAGTTGGGGCTATCAATCAGCCCCAGCATTTT. Protein product: CASSLGVGAINQPQHF.

In this sample, this clone turned up once. The chain recombines TRBV11-2 with TRBJ1-2; no reliable D call. Germline V lookup: CDR1 SGHAT, CDR2 FQNNGV. V lost 5 bases to trimming and J lost 4 bases, with 17 bases between them. There are 15 residues in the CDR3. CDR3 sequence (DNA): TGTGCCAGCAGCACCCCGCGCCATAAAGGCTATGGCTACACCTTC. Protein product: CASSTPRHKGYGYTF.

The rearrangement joins TRBV18 to TRBJ1-1; D is possibly TRBD1 (5 bases). V was pared by 6 bases and J by 0 bases, with 17 bases between. CDR1 and CDR2 from the germline V gene are KGHSH and LQKENI. The CDR3 has 16 residues. CDR3 protein: CASSNQGPGVNTEAFF. CDR3 in DNA: TGTGCCAGCTCGAACCAAGGTCCGGGGGTGAACACTGAAGCTTTCTTT.

This rearrangement joins TRBV9 to TRBJ2-1, with 12 bases identical to TRBD2. CDR1 SGDLS and CDR2 YYNGEE come from the germline V gene. The V and J ends lost 4 bases and 3 bases, in that order; junction bases with no gene match: 8. This CDR3 region has 17 residues. The CDR3 region is CASSLGTSGSIYNEQFF. In nucleotides, the CDR3 is TGTGCCAGCAGCCTCGGGACTAGCGGGTCGATCTACAATGAGCAGTTCTTC.

The chain recombines TRBV6-1 with TRBJ1-4, with a possible D match to TRBD1 (6 bases). V was trimmed by 2 bases and J by 5 bases, leaving 12 bases between them. This CDR3 spans 15 amino acids. Germline CDR1 is MNHNS and CDR2 is SASEGT. CDR3 sequence: CASSESRGHNEKLFF. CDR3 nucleotide sequence: TGTGCCAGCAGTGAATCCCGGGGGCACAATGAAAAACTGTTTTTT.

The CDR3 coding sequence is TGTGCCAGCAGCTTGGCCAGGGGATCTAATGAAAAACTGTTTTTT. Translating gives CASSLARGSNEKLFF. J is TRBJ1-4 and V is TRBV5-4; tentatively, D is TRBD1 (6 bases). Looked up from germline, CDR1 is SGHNT and CDR2 is YYREEE (reference sequence). This CDR3 is built from 15 residues. Trimming took off 0 bases at V and 3 bases at J, with 9 bases between the two ends.

J is TRBJ1-3 and V is TRBV9; tentatively, D is TRBD1 (6 bases). The CDR3 is made up of 16 amino acids. Germline-derived CDR1 and CDR2 are SGDLS and YYNGEE. Trimming took off 0 bases at V and 2 bases at J, with 12 bases between the two ends. CDR3 in DNA: TGTGCCAGCAGCGTAGGTCCGGGGGGCGCTGGAAACACCATATATTTT. Its translation is CASSVGPGGAGNTIYF.

The chain employs TRBV6-5 and TRBJ1-5; D gene uncertain. The CDR3 totals 14 residues. Germline CDR1 is MNHEY and CDR2 is SVGAGI. The V and J ends lost 5 bases and 4 bases respectively, with 12 bases between them. CDR3 sequence reads: CASSGLSGNQPQHF. The CDR3 nucleotides are TGTGCCAGCAGTGGACTGAGTGGTAATCAGCCCCAGCATTTT.

V is TRBV9 and J is TRBJ2-7; D call uncertain. The length of the CDR3 is 16 residues. Deletions cut 1 base from V and 7 bases from J, with 21 bases between. Germline CDR1 SGDLS, CDR2 YYNGEE. CDR3: CASSVIYPEKSREQYF. CDR3 nucleotide sequence: TGTGCCAGCAGCGTAATTTACCCGGAGAAGTCTCGGGAGCAGTACTTC.

J is TRBJ1-2 and V is TRBV18; D remains ambiguous. CDR1 and CDR2 from the germline V gene are KGHSH and LQKENI. With 0 bases removed from V and 2 bases from J, the gap between germline ends came to 10 bases. This CDR3 has 15 residues. The CDR3 bases are TGTGCCAGCTCACCACCATACACCACAAACTATGGCTACACCTTC. Its protein is CASSPPYTTNYGYTF.

This clone came up a few times. This chain uses TRBV6-1 with TRBJ2-5, with D uncertain. Germline CDR1 reads MNHNS; CDR2 reads SASEGT. The CDR3 has 11 amino acids. V lost 3 bases, J lost 9 bases, and 8 bases lay in between. This CDR3 is CASSERWAQYF. The CDR3 DNA follows: TGTGCCAGCAGTGAGAGGTGGGCCCAGTACTTC.

This clone has a single count. The chain has TRBV18 and TRBJ2-5, with no clear D. CDR3 length: 15 residues. V gave up 0 bases and J gave up 1 base, with 9 bases separating them. Germline V lookup: CDR1 KGHSH, CDR2 LQKENI. The CDR3 region is CASSPPGSIQETQYF. CDR3 coding DNA: TGTGCCAGCTCACCACCGGGCAGCATCCAAGAGACCCAGTACTTC.

This clone was picked up a small number of times. V usage is TRBV7-9 and J usage is TRBJ2-1; TRBD1 might be the D (6 bases). This CDR3 is 15 amino acids long. V lost 0 bases, J lost 9 bases, and 15 bases lay in between. CDR1 and CDR2 from the germline V gene are SEHNR and FQNEAQ (reference sequence). The chain's CDR3 is CASSLASSGTSEQFF. CDR3 bases: TGTGCCAGCAGCTTAGCGAGTTCCGGGACAAGTGAGCAGTTCTTC.